This T cell receptor beta chain was captured by sequencing in a study of T cells in Graves' hyperthyroidism and ophthalmopathy. Using RNA transcripts as the source, TCR beta CDR3 regions were amplified. HTBI primers were used for first-round RT-PCR of the TCR CDR3. MiXCR, run by TCRdb on the multiplex PCR reads, gives a single entry per CDR3 protein. The table includes about 410,000 distinct CDR3 sequences, 14% to 15% detected once. Exclusion criteria comprised uncontrolled infection, other autoimmune disease, pregnancy or lactation. Around 9.9 ml of fresh peripheral blood supplied the PBMCs. Broader study findings: For ophthalmopathy, model prediction preceded onset by a median 6.5 months.

On this clonotype itself: Its antigen is unknown. This may be a read error: a much more frequent sequence differs by one nucleotide.

Trimming removed 2 bases from V and 1 base from J, with 11 bases in between. CDR1 and CDR2 from the germline V gene are SQVTM and ANQGSEA. The CDR3 covers 14 residues. The sample taken for sequencing was blood. The sequence came from a man aged 18 to 30 with Graves' ophthalmopathy. The chain joins TRBV29-1 to TRBJ1-2, with a tentative D call TRBD1 (5 bases). The CDR3 is CSVERRGGNYGYTF. The CDR3 coding sequence is TGCAGCGTTGAAAGACGGGGGGGTAACTATGGCTACACCTTC.